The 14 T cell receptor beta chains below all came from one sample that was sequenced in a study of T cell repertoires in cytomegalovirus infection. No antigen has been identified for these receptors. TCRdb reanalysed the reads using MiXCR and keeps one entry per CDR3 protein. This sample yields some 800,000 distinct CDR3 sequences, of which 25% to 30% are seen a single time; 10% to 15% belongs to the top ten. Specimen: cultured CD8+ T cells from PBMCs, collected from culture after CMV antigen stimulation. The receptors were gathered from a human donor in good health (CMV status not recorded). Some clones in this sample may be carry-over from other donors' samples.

CDR3 region: CASSIPGQGKIEAFF. CDR3 DNA sequence: TGTGCCAGCAGCATACCGGGACAGGGGAAGATTGAAGCTTTCTTT. V usage is TRBV7-4 and J usage is TRBJ1-1, with TRBD1 identical over 10 bases. V was pared by 5 bases and J by 7 bases, with 10 bases of the junction left unmatched. CDR1 and CDR2 (germline): SGHVT, SQSDAQ. This CDR3 comprises 15 residues.

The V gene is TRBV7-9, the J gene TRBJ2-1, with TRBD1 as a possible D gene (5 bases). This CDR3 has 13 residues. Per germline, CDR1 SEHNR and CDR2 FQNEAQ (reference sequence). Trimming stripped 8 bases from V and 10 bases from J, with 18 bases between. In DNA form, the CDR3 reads TGTGCCAGCGCCCCGGAAGGGGCCGACGAGCAGTTCTTC. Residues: CASAPEGADEQFF.

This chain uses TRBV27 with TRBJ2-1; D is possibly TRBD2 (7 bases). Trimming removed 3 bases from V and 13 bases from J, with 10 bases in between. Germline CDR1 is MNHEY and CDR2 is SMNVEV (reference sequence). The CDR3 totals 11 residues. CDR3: CASSLAGAQFF. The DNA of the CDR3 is TGTGCCAGCAGTTTGGCGGGGGCACAGTTCTTC.

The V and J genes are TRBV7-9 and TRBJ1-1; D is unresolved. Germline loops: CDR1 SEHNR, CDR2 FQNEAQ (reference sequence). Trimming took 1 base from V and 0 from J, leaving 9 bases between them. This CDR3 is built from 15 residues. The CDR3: CASSLGGGMNTEAFF. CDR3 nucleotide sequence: TGTGCCAGCAGCTTAGGGGGAGGGATGAACACTGAAGCTTTCTTT. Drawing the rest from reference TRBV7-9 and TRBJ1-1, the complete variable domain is DTGVSQNPRHKITKRGQNVTFRCDPISEHNRLYWYRQTLGQGPEFLTYFQNEAQLEKSRLLSDRFSAERPKGSFSTLEIQRTEQGDSAMYLCASSLGGGMNTEAFFGQGTRLTVV.

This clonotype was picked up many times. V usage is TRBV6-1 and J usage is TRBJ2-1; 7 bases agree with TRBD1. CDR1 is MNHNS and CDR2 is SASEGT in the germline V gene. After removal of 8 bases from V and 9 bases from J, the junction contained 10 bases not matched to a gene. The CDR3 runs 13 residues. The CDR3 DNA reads TGTGCCAGCGGCTCGACAGGGTCGAGTGAGCAGTTCTTC. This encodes CASGSTGSSEQFF.

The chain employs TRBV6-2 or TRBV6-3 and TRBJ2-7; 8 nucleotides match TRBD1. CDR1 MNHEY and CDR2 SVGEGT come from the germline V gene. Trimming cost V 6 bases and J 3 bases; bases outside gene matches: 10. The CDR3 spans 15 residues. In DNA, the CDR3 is TGTGCCAGCAGAGTTACGTCGACAGGGGACTACGAGCAGTACTTC. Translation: CASRVTSTGDYEQYF.

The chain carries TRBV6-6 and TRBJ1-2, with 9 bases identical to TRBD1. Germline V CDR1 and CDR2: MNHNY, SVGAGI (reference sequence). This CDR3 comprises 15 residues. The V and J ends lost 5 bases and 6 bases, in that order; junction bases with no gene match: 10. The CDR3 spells CASSPQDRGADGYTF. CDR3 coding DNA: TGTGCCAGCAGTCCCCAGGACAGGGGTGCGGATGGCTACACCTTC.

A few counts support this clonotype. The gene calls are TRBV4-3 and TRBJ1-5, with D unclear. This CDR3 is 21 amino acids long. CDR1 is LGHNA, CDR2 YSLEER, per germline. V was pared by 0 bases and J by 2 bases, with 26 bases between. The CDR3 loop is CASSQDRYEYPPLGGNQPQHF. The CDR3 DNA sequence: TGCGCCAGCAGCCAAGATCGGTACGAATATCCACCCCTCGGGGGCAATCAGCCCCAGCATTTT.

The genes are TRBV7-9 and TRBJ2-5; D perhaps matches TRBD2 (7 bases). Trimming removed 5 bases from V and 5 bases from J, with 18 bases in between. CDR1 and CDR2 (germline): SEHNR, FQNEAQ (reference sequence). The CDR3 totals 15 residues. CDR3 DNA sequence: TGTGCCAGCAGCCGCTCTGGGGGGGCTATGGAGACCCAGTACTTC. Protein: CASSRSGGAMETQYF.

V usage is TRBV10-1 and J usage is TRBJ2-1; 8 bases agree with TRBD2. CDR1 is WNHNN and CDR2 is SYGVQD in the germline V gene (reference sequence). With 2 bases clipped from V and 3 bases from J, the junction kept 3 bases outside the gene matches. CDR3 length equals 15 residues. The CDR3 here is CASSERGGRYNEQFF. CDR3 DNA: TGCGCCAGCAGTGAGCGGGGGGGCCGCTACAATGAGCAGTTCTTC.

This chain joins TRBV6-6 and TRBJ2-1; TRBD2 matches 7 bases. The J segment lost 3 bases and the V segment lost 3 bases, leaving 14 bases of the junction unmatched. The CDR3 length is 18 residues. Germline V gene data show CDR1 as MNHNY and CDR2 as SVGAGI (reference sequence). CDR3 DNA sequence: TGTGCCAGCAGTTATTTGATTCGGGCGAGGGACTACTACAATGAGCAGTTCTTC. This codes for CASSYLIRARDYYNEQFF.

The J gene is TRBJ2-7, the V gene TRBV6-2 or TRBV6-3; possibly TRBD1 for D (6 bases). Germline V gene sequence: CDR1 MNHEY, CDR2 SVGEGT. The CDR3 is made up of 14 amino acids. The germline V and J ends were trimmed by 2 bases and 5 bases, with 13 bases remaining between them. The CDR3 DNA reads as TGTGCCAGCAGTTACACCCTACAGGGTCACGAGCAGTACGTC. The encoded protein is CASSYTLQGHEQYV.

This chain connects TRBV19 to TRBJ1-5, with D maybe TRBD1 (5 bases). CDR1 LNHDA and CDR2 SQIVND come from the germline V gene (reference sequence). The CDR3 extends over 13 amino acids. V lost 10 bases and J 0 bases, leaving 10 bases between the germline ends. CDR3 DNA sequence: TGTGCCACCTCAGGGTTTAGCAATCAGCCCCAGCATTTT. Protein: CATSGFSNQPQHF.

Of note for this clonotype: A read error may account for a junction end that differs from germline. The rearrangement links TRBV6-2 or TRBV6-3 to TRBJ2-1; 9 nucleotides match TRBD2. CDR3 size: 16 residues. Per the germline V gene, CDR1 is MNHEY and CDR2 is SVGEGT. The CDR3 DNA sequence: TGTTCCAGCAGCGGCCTAGCGGGGCTCTCCTACAATGAGCAGTTCTTC. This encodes CSSSGLAGLSYNEQFF.